These 21 T cell receptor beta chains originate from one sample sequenced in a study of T cells in localized non-small cell lung cancer. Assay: immunoSEQ multiplex PCR; the TCRdb copy retains only in-frame clones and omits some. This table has 25,000 to 35,000 clones, over 75% appearing once. Sequencing was performed on peripheral blood, taken before any cancer treatment. Receptor source: a male donor aged 60 or over with stage III squamous cell lung carcinoma.

The chain employs TRBV28 and TRBJ2-3, with 12 bases fitting TRBD2. The J segment lost 8 bases and the V segment lost 5 bases, leaving 11 bases of the junction unmatched. Germline V gives CDR1 MDHEN, CDR2 SYDVKM. The CDR3 length is 16 residues. CDR3 coding DNA: TGTGCCAGCAGTCCCTCACTAGCGGGAGGAAGTGCTACGCAGTATTTT. Its translation: CASSPSLAGGSATQYF.

The rearrangement links TRBV6-5 to TRBJ1-6, with D possibly matching TRBD1 (5 bases). Trimming left V 5 bases short and J 10 bases short, with 9 bases between. CDR3 length: 12 amino acids. Germline CDR1 reads MNHEY; CDR2 reads SVGAGI. The CDR3 DNA sequence: TGTGCCAGCAGTATAAGGGGATCACCCCTCCACTTT. The encoded protein is CASSIRGSPLHF.

The chain joins TRBV7-8 to TRBJ1-5; 7 bases agree with TRBD1. Germline lookup yields CDR1 SGHVS and CDR2 FQNEAQ. The V and J ends lost 3 bases and 3 bases, in that order; junction bases with no gene match: 11. This CDR3 has 17 residues. The DNA of the CDR3 is TGTGCCAGCAGCTTTGGTGTTTGGACAGGAAACAATCAGCCCCAGCATTTT. Translated, it gives CASSFGVWTGNNQPQHF.

The chain employs TRBV5-1 and TRBJ1-2, with a tentative D call TRBD1 (5 bases). The germline V and J ends were trimmed by 6 bases and 8 bases, with 20 bases remaining between them. CDR1 and CDR2 (germline): SGHRS, YFSETQ. This CDR3 has 14 residues. The CDR3: CASNPTGRTYGYTF. CDR3 DNA sequence: TGCGCCAGCAACCCAACAGGTAGAACTTACGGCTACACCTTC.

The chain joins TRBV7-2 to TRBJ2-1; no definite D call. The germline V gene has CDR1 SGHTA and CDR2 FQGNSA. The CDR3 consists of 15 residues. The V and J ends lost 3 bases and 3 bases respectively, with 12 bases between them. The CDR3 nucleotides are TGTGCCAGCAGCTTGCAACCAGTCAACTACAATGAGCAGTTCTTC. Translation: CASSLQPVNYNEQFF.

A single count supports this clone. This rearrangement joins TRBV27 to TRBJ2-3; 9 positions agree with TRBD1. Germline V gene lookup returns CDR1 MNHEY and CDR2 SMNVEV (reference sequence). V trimming: 6 bases; J trimming: 0 bases; junction bases outside the gene matches: 16. The CDR3 loop spans 19 amino acids. CDR3 loop: CASRKQGAVASPSTDTQYF. The DNA of the CDR3 is TGTGCCAGCAGGAAACAGGGGGCCGTGGCAAGCCCTAGCACAGATACGCAGTATTTT.

This rearrangement joins TRBV5-1 to TRBJ2-5, with D perhaps TRBD1 (5 bases). The CDR3 has 14 residues. Trimming stripped 0 bases from V and 5 bases from J, with 11 bases between. Looked up from germline, CDR1 is SGHRS and CDR2 is YFSETQ. In DNA, the CDR3 is TGCGCCAGCAGCTTGGCCCCAGGGTCGGAGACCCAGTACTTC. This encodes CASSLAPGSETQYF.

This rearrangement joins TRBV7-6 to TRBJ2-5, with TRBD1 matching 8 bases. The J segment lost 2 bases and the V segment lost 1 base, leaving 3 bases of the junction unmatched. Germline lookup yields CDR1 SGHVS and CDR2 FNYEAQ. The CDR3 length is 15 residues. The CDR3 DNA reads as TGTGCCAGCAGCTTAGGACAGGGGAGGCAAGAGACCCAGTACTTC. Encoded protein: CASSLGQGRQETQYF.

V is TRBV5-4 and J is TRBJ2-1, with no clear D. Germline CDR1 is SGHNT and CDR2 is YYREEE (reference sequence). Trimming pared 4 bases from V and 10 bases from J, leaving 12 bases between. This CDR3 spans 12 amino acids. CDR3 amino acids: CASSPPGPEQFF. The CDR3 DNA is TGTGCCAGCAGCCCTCCGGGCCCGGAGCAGTTCTTC.

The chain couples TRBV7-2 to TRBJ2-3; D is perhaps TRBD1 (6 bases). Trimming pared 9 bases from V and 8 bases from J, leaving 18 bases between. CDR1 is SGHTA, CDR2 FQGNSA, per germline. The CDR3 is made up of 13 amino acids. The CDR3 loop reads CASRGLRAATQYF. As DNA, the CDR3 is TGTGCCAGTAGGGGGTTGCGGGCCGCTACGCAGTATTTT.

Only one count was recorded for this clone. The genes are TRBV2 and TRBJ1-1; no definite D call. CDR3 length: 12 amino acids. Trimming pared 5 bases from V and 3 bases from J, leaving 7 bases between. Germline loops: CDR1 SNHLY, CDR2 FYNNEI. The CDR3 reads CASSWGDTEAFF. The CDR3 DNA reads as TGTGCCAGCAGTTGGGGAGACACTGAAGCTTTCTTT.

This clone was seen a few times. The chain is built from TRBV4-3 and TRBJ2-5; D possibly uses TRBD1 or TRBD2 (7 bases each). The length of the CDR3 is 15 residues. The V and J ends lost 4 bases and 5 bases respectively, with 17 bases between them. CDR1 LGHNA and CDR2 YSLEER come from the germline V gene. The CDR3 nucleotides are TGCGCCAGCAGCCCCCAGGGGGGGGGCGACGAGACCCAGTACTTC. Amino acid sequence: CASSPQGGGDETQYF.

The chain is built from TRBV29-1 and TRBJ2-7; 11 bases align to TRBD1. The J segment lost 3 bases and the V segment lost 6 bases, leaving 7 bases of the junction unmatched. Germline V gene data show CDR1 as SQVTM and CDR2 as ANQGSEA. The CDR3 is 14 residues long. The CDR3 protein is CSVYRDRGGYEQYF. CDR3 nucleotide sequence: TGCAGCGTGTACCGGGACAGGGGGGGCTACGAGCAGTACTTC.

The rearrangement links TRBV7-2 to TRBJ2-1; D not certain. The CDR3 is 14 amino acids. CDR1 SGHTA and CDR2 FQGNSA come from the germline V gene. Trimming left V 4 bases short and J 3 bases short, with 10 bases between. The CDR3 sequence: CASSSRPDYNEQFF. As DNA, the CDR3 is TGTGCCAGCAGCTCACGACCAGACTACAATGAGCAGTTCTTC.

The V and J genes are TRBV13 and TRBJ2-1; 9 nucleotides match TRBD2. The germline V gene has CDR1 PRHDT and CDR2 FYEKMQ (reference sequence). V was pared by 5 bases and J by 8 bases, with 10 bases of the junction left unmatched. The CDR3 runs 15 residues. The CDR3 region has the DNA TGTGCCAGCAGCCGGAATATGCGGGAGGGGTATGAGCAGTTCTTC. It specifies CASSRNMREGYEQFF.

As DNA, the CDR3 is TGTGCCAGCAGCCCCGGGACAGGGGGCGAGGCTTTCTTT. Protein: CASSPGTGGEAFF. The chain carries TRBV7-2 and TRBJ1-1; 12 bases align to TRBD1. The germline gives CDR1 SGHTA, CDR2 FQGNSA. This CDR3 comprises 13 residues. Trimming removed 5 bases from V and 11 bases from J; junction bases left unmatched: 6.

V and J are TRBV7-9 and TRBJ2-7; D gene uncertain. The CDR3 extends over 16 amino acids. Germline CDR1 SEHNR, CDR2 FQNEAQ (reference sequence). Between the trimmed V and J ends, which lost 5 bases and 0 bases, there was a span of 17 bases. The CDR3 is CASSTQADPSSYEQYF. The CDR3 nucleotides read TGTGCCAGCAGCACCCAAGCAGACCCGTCCTCCTACGAGCAGTACTTC.

This clone was observed a handful of times. The V gene is TRBV4-3, the J gene TRBJ1-4, with D possibly matching TRBD1 (5 bases). The germline V and J ends were trimmed by 3 bases and 15 bases, with 14 bases remaining between them. This CDR3 has 12 residues. The V gene's germline CDR1 is LGHNA and CDR2 YSLEER. In nucleotides, the CDR3 is TGCGCCAGCAGCCAGATGGGGGAAAGAATGTTTTTT. This translates into CASSQMGERMFF.

The rearrangement uses TRBV9 and TRBJ2-3; a possible D gene is TRBD1 (5 bases). This CDR3 contains 15 residues. Germline V gene sequence: CDR1 SGDLS, CDR2 YYNGEE. V lost 0 bases and J lost 1, with 9 bases in between. The chain's CDR3 is CASSVGTRGTDTQYF. CDR3 DNA sequence: TGTGCCAGCAGCGTAGGTACCAGGGGCACAGATACGCAGTATTTT. Combining the CDR3 with reference TRBV9 and TRBJ2-3 gives the whole variable domain DSGVTQTPKHLITATGQRVTLRCSPRSGDLSVYWYQQSLDQGLQFLIQYYNGEERAKGNILERFSAQQFPDLHSELNLSSLELGDSALYFCASSVGTRGTDTQYFGPGTRLTVL.

The V and J genes are TRBV5-6 and TRBJ2-7; D unresolved. This CDR3 region has 11 residues. Germline V gives CDR1 SGHDT, CDR2 YYEEEE. The V end lost 2 bases, the J end lost 4 bases, and 4 bases lay between the germline ends. The CDR3 DNA is TGTGCCAGCAGCTTAGGGTACGAGCAGTACTTC. Translating gives CASSLGYEQYF.

This chain uses TRBV7-6 with TRBJ1-4; D is unclear. Looked up from germline, CDR1 is SGHVS and CDR2 is FNYEAQ. Deletions cut 0 bases from V and 5 bases from J, with 13 bases between. The CDR3 totals 16 residues. CDR3 amino acids: CASSLAVGRGNEKLFF. The DNA for the CDR3 is TGTGCCAGCAGCTTAGCGGTAGGGCGAGGGAATGAAAAACTGTTTTTT.